One T cell receptor beta chain is described in this entry. This sample is drawn from a study of blood T cell repertoires in COVID-19. The overall study: From the United States, Italy and Spain came samples of acute and convalescent COVID-19. Sample material is recorded as cDNA or gDNA derived from T cells, B-cell-depleted T cells, or PBMCs.

Germline V gene lookup returns CDR1 MDHEN and CDR2 SYDVKM. With 5 bases clipped from V and 1 base from J, the junction kept 6 bases outside the gene matches. The CDR3 runs 16 residues. In the original workflow: Estimates of nucleated cell counts were drawn from the amplification of reference gene primers. Sequenced by immunoSEQ multiplex PCR; TCRdb stores in-frame clones only, minus some. The V and J calls and clone size are taken from that table; D and trimming were inferred from the DNA. The sample has 63,000 or so clones, about 82% seen once; the top ten hold about two fifths. This rearrangement joins TRBV28 to TRBJ1-5; 9 bases are a match to TRBD1. This TCR was recovered from a human donor in a cohort sampled during active COVID-19. The specimen sequenced was peripheral blood. The CDR3 spells CASSPGQGTSNQPQHF. DNA for the CDR3: TGTGCCAGCAGTCCGGGACAGGGAACGAGCAATCAGCCCCAGCATTTT.